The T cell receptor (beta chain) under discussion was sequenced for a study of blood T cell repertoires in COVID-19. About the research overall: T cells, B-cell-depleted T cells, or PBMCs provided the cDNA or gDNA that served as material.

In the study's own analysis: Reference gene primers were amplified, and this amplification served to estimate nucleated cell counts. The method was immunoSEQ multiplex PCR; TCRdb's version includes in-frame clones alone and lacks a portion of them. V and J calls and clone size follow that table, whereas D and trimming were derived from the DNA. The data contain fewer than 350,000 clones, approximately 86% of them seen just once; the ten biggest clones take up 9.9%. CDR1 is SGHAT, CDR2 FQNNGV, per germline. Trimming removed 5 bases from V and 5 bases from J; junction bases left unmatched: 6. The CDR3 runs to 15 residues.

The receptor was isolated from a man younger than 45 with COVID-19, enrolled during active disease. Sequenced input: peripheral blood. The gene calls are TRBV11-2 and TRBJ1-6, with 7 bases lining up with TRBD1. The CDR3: CASSPRDSHNSPLHF. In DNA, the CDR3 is TGTGCCAGCAGCCCCCGGGACAGTCATAATTCACCCCTCCACTTT.